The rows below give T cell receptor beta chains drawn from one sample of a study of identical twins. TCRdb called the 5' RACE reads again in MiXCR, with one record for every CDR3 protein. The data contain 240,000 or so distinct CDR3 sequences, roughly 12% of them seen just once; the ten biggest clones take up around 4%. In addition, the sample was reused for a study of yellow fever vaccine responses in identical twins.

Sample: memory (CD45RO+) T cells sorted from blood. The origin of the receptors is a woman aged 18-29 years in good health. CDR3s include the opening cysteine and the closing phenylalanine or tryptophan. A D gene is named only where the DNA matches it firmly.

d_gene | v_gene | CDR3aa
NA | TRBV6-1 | CASTQNRGAGTDTQYF
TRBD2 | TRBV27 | CASSYQWEGREQYF
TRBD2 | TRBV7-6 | CASSLEGGRGGDTQYF
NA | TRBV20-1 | CSARLSLNTGELFF
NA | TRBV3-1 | CASSQEFDYEQYF
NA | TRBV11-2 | CASSLVGGATDTQYF
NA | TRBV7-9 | CASYLLGAYNEQFF
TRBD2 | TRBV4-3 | CASSQQGGEEETQYF
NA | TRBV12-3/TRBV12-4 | CASSLGASESSYEQYF
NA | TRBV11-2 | CASSLVLGNTGELFF
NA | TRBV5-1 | CASSLLPDTGELFF
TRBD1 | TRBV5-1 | CASSPDRRIRTGELFF
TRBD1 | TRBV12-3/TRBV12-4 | CASSPTGAGQETQYF
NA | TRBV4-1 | CASSRGGNTLNEQFF
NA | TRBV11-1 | CASSLSSGPTDTQYF
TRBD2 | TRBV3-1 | CASSQGLAAYNEQFF
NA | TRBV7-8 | CASSYRSYEQYF
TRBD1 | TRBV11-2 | CASSLRGQGATGELFF